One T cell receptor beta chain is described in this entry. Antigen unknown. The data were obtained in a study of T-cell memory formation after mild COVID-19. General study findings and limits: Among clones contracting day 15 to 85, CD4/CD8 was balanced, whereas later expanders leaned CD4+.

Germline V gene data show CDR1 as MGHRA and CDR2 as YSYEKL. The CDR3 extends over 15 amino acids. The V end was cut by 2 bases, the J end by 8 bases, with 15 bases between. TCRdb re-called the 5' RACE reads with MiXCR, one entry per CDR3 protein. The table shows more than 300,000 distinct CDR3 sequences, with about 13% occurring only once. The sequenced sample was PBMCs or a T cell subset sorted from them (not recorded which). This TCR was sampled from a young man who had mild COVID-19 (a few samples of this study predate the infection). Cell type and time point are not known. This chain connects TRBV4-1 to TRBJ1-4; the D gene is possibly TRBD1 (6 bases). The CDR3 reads CASSQYRVTNEKLFF. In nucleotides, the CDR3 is TGCGCCAGCAGCCAATACAGGGTCACGAACGAAAAACTGTTTTTT.